Below are 32 T cell receptor beta chains sequenced from a single sample in a study of human T cells and chemical hapten exposure. The time point is: pre-sensitization, week 0. The treatment is: therapeutic diphenylcyclopropenone sensitization with weekly scalp DPC. TCRdb ran MiXCR on the RACE reads and lists one entry per CDR3 protein. The sample includes about 290,000 distinct CDR3 sequences, just under 8% seen only once; the top ten take 1.2%. The source was whole blood, collected in connection with sensitization to the hapten diphenylcyclopropenone (DPC). The receptors come from a man younger than 30 with alopecia areata. Some clones in this sample may be carry-over from other donors' samples.

In its sample, this clonotype was seen a few times. The chain carries TRBV7-9 and TRBJ1-4; TRBD1 is a possible D gene (6 bases). V was clipped by 5 bases and J by 10 bases, with 11 bases between them. The CDR3 extends over 12 amino acids. CDR1 is SEHNR and CDR2 is FQNEAQ in the germline V gene (reference sequence). For the CDR3, the DNA is TGTGCCAGCAGCGGAGACAGGTTAAAACTGTTTTTT. Residues: CASSGDRLKLFF.

This clonotype was observed many times. This chain uses TRBV4-1 with TRBJ1-1; D ambiguous. V dropped 1 base and J dropped 11 bases, with 11 bases sitting between them. Germline lookup yields CDR1 MGHRA and CDR2 YSYEKL. The CDR3 sequence is 12 residues long. The CDR3 sequence is CASSQVGGRAFF. For the CDR3, the DNA is TGCGCCAGCAGCCAAGTAGGAGGGAGGGCTTTCTTT.

The gene calls are TRBV12-3 or TRBV12-4 and TRBJ1-3, with TRBD1 identical over 7 bases. The CDR3 contains 16 residues. V trimming: 5 bases; J trimming: 0 bases; junction bases outside the gene matches: 7. The CDR3 region has the DNA TGTGCCAGCAGTCCCTGGACAGGCACCTCTGGAAACACCATATATTTT. The encoded protein is CASSPWTGTSGNTIYF.

The CDR3 protein is CASSLGGGTLNIQYF. In nucleotides, the CDR3 is TGTGCCAGCAGCTTGGGAGGGGGGACCCTAAACATTCAGTACTTC. The rearrangement joins TRBV5-6 to TRBJ2-4, with D perhaps given as TRBD1 or TRBD2 (6 bases each). This CDR3 has 15 amino acids. Looked up from germline, CDR1 is SGHDT and CDR2 is YYEEEE. The V end was cut by 0 bases, the J end by 6 bases, with 13 bases between.

This clonotype was counted at least ten times. The V call is TRBV9, the J call TRBJ1-1; the D gene is possibly TRBD1 (5 bases). CDR1 is SGDLS, CDR2 YYNGEE, per germline. The CDR3 runs to 15 residues. V was trimmed by 2 bases and J by 0 bases, leaving 11 bases between them. In nucleotides, the CDR3 is TGTGCCAGCAGCGTGTTGACAGCTATGAACACTGAAGCTTTCTTT. Protein product: CASSVLTAMNTEAFF.

This clonotype was counted a few times. This chain's CDR3 is CSARVGTALSYEQYF. As DNA, the CDR3 is TGCAGTGCTAGAGTGGGGACAGCTTTATCATACGAGCAGTACTTC. J is TRBJ2-7 and V is TRBV20-1; 7 nucleotides agree with TRBD1. Germline values: CDR1 DFQATT, CDR2 SNEGSKA (reference sequence). V gave up 1 base and J gave up 4 bases; unmatched junction bases: 10. The length of the CDR3 is 15 residues.

This clonotype was counted a few times. The chain is built from TRBV7-2 and TRBJ1-1; 9 positions match TRBD1. With V trimmed by 4 bases and J by 3 bases, 9 bases remained unmatched. The CDR3 covers 16 residues. Germline V lookup: CDR1 SGHTA, CDR2 FQGNSA. The CDR3 coding sequence is TGTGCCAGCAGCTCTCAAATGACAGGGGGTTACACTGAAGCTTTCTTT. It specifies CASSSQMTGGYTEAFF.

This clonotype was observed a handful of times. The rearrangement uses TRBV20-1 and TRBJ2-1; possibly TRBD1 for D (6 bases). The germline gives CDR1 DFQATT, CDR2 SNEGSKA (reference sequence). The CDR3 has 13 amino acids. V was cut by 0 bases and J by 5 bases, with 8 bases left in between. The CDR3 loop reads CSARDQGNNEQFF. The CDR3 nucleotides read TGCAGTGCTAGAGATCAGGGGAACAATGAGCAGTTCTTC.

The chain employs TRBV24-1 and TRBJ2-1; 7 bases match TRBD1. Germline V lookup: CDR1 KGHDR, CDR2 SFDVKD. The CDR3 contains 16 residues. V shed 6 bases, J shed 6 bases, and the junction held 13 bases outside the gene matches. The CDR3 loop is CATSPKIRQGTNEQFF. DNA of the CDR3: TGTGCCACCAGTCCCAAAATACGACAGGGAACCAATGAGCAGTTCTTC.

As concerns this clonotype: Being one base from a much bigger clone, this may be a read error. The chain combines TRBV5-4 with TRBJ1-1, with D tentatively TRBD1 (5 bases). The CDR3 consists of 15 residues. The V and J ends lost 6 bases and 6 bases respectively, with 21 bases between them. The germline CDR1 and CDR2 sequences are SGHNT and YYREEE (reference sequence). In DNA form, the CDR3 reads TGTGCCAGCACCTCTTTGGGGCGGTCTAAGGCTGAAGCTTTCTTT. This codes for CASTSLGRSKAEAFF.

In its sample, this clonotype was seen a few times. CDR3 sequence: CASSQGPPRGYGTEAFF. In nucleotides, the CDR3 is TGCGCCAGCAGCCAAGGACCACCTAGGGGATACGGCACTGAAGCTTTCTTT. This chain uses TRBV4-1 with TRBJ1-1, with a tentative D call TRBD1 (5 bases). The V gene's germline CDR1 is MGHRA and CDR2 YSYEKL. V lost 1 base and J lost 4, with 19 bases in between. The CDR3 runs 17 residues.

This clonotype was observed a few times. The chain carries TRBV11-2 and TRBJ1-1, with D tentatively TRBD1 (5 bases). V was clipped by 5 bases and J by 4 bases, with 17 bases between them. CDR3 length: 15 amino acids. Germline V gives CDR1 SGHAT, CDR2 FQNNGV. CDR3 bases: TGTGCCAGCAGCCCCGAAAGGGGCGAGGGCACTGAAGCTTTCTTT. Residues: CASSPERGEGTEAFF.

The chain joins TRBV18 to TRBJ1-6, with no clear D. Trimming removed 6 bases from V and 0 bases from J, with 18 bases in between. The CDR3 spans 18 residues. Germline V CDR1 and CDR2: KGHSH, LQKENI. CDR3 nucleotide sequence: TGTGCCAGCTCTCCATTGACTCTTTCAAGCTCCTATAATTCACCCCTCCACTTT. Its protein product is CASSPLTLSSSYNSPLHF.

The chain combines TRBV10-3 with TRBJ2-7; either TRBD1 or TRBD2 may fit D (5 bases each). Germline values: CDR1 ENHRY, CDR2 SYGVKD. Trimming removed 8 bases at V and 1 base at J, with 15 bases between. The CDR3 extends over 14 amino acids. CDR3 sequence reads: CAIRGVGTSYEQYF. The DNA of the CDR3 is TGTGCCATCCGAGGGGTCGGCACTTCCTACGAGCAGTACTTC.

This clonotype was found a few times. The chain has TRBV25-1 and TRBJ1-1; D may be TRBD1 (5 bases). Trimming cost V 0 bases and J 1 base, with 9 bases left between them. The length of the CDR3 is 15 residues. The germline gives CDR1 MGHDK, CDR2 SYGVNS. CDR3 nucleotide sequence: TGTGCCAGCAGTGAATATCAGGGATCGAACACTGAAGCTTTCTTT. It is translated as CASSEYQGSNTEAFF.

The CDR3 loop reads CASSHIIGTSGTDTQYF. The CDR3 bases are TGCGCCAGCAGCCATATTATTGGGACTAGCGGCACAGATACGCAGTATTTT. The chain carries TRBV5-1 and TRBJ2-3; TRBD2 matches at 10 bases. This CDR3 spans 17 amino acids. With V trimmed by 4 bases and J by 1 base, 9 bases remained unmatched. Germline V lookup: CDR1 SGHRS, CDR2 YFSETQ.

The chain carries TRBV11-2 and TRBJ2-3; D remains ambiguous. V was clipped by 2 bases and J by 2 bases, with 8 bases between them. The CDR3 covers 14 residues. Germline CDR1 reads SGHAT; CDR2 reads FQNNGV. The CDR3 DNA reads TGTGCCAGCAGCTTACCTCCCAACACAGATACGCAGTATTTT. The encoded protein is CASSLPPNTDTQYF.

This clonotype was seen repeatedly, ten times or more. The rearrangement uses TRBV28 and TRBJ1-6; no clear D gene. The CDR3 sequence is 16 residues long. Trimming stripped 5 bases from V and 0 bases from J, with 11 bases between. The V gene's germline CDR1 is MDHEN and CDR2 SYDVKM. The CDR3: CASSPLGSSYNSPLHF. CDR3 DNA sequence: TGTGCCAGCAGTCCCCTAGGCAGCTCCTATAATTCACCCCTCCACTTT. Full variable domain (missing parts from reference TRBV28 and TRBJ1-6): DVKVTQSSRYLVKRTGEKVFLECVQDMDHENMFWYRQDPGLGLRLIYFSYDVKMKEKGDIPEGYSVSREKKERFSLILESASTNQTSMYLCASSPLGSSYNSPLHFGNGTRLTVT.

This clonotype has a handful of counts. CDR3 loop: CATSAGGSTDTQYF. As DNA, the CDR3 is TGTGCCACCAGTGCGGGGGGAAGCACAGATACGCAGTATTTT. V is TRBV24-1 and J is TRBJ2-3; 7 nucleotides match TRBD2. Germline V gene lookup returns CDR1 KGHDR and CDR2 SFDVKD. The CDR3 extends over 14 amino acids. Unmatched junction bases numbered 1, after V lost 5 bases and J lost 0 bases.

This clonotype was counted at least ten times. The chain combines TRBV7-2 with TRBJ2-1; 12 nucleotides match TRBD2. V trimming: 0 bases; J trimming: 10 bases; junction bases outside the gene matches: 16. CDR3 length equals 19 residues. Germline values: CDR1 SGHTA, CDR2 FQGNSA. CDR3 sequence reads: CASSLARTSGDARIREQFF. CDR3 sequence (DNA): TGTGCCAGCAGCTTAGCTAGGACTAGCGGGGATGCTCGGATTAGGGAGCAGTTCTTC. The variable domain in full, completed from reference TRBV7-2 and TRBJ2-1, reads GAGVSQSPSNKVTEKGKDVELRCDPISGHTALYWYRQSLGQGLEFLIYFQGNSAPDKSGLPSDRFSAERTGGSVSTLTIQRTQQEDSAVYLCASSLARTSGDARIREQFFGPGTRLTVL.

This clonotype has more than one count but fewer than ten. CDR3 DNA: TGTGCCAGCAGCCCGACAGGGGGCGAGCAGTACGTC. The encoded protein is CASSPTGGEQYV. The chain couples TRBV7-2 to TRBJ2-7; TRBD1 matches 9 bases. V gave up 5 bases and J gave up 6 bases; unmatched junction bases: 2. CDR3 length: 12 amino acids. The germline gives CDR1 SGHTA, CDR2 FQGNSA.

The chain employs TRBV24-1 and TRBJ2-3; tentatively, D is TRBD1 (5 bases). The CDR3 covers 15 residues. Between the trimmed V and J ends, which lost 5 bases and 4 bases, there was a span of 15 bases. Germline V CDR1 and CDR2: KGHDR, SFDVKD. The CDR3 bases are TGTGCCACCAGTGCTGGTTCAGGGAATGCAGATACGCAGTATTTT. Amino acid sequence: CATSAGSGNADTQYF.

This clonotype was detected many times. The chain employs TRBV4-1 and TRBJ1-1; unclear D gene. The CDR3 totals 15 residues. Trimming left V 1 base short and J 6 bases short, with 15 bases between. Germline V gene sequence: CDR1 MGHRA, CDR2 YSYEKL. The CDR3 DNA is TGCGCCAGCAGCCAAGGTCCAAGCGAGAGAGCTGAAGCTTTCTTT. It is translated as CASSQGPSERAEAFF.

This clonotype was observed a handful of times. V usage is TRBV3-1 and J usage is TRBJ1-2, with 8 bases identical to TRBD1. The ends lost 2 bases at V and 4 bases at J; junction bases unmatched: 12. Germline V gives CDR1 LGHDT, CDR2 YNNKEL (reference sequence). The CDR3 is 17 amino acids. CDR3: CASSQRTGQQGRYGYTF. Written as DNA, the CDR3 is TGTGCCAGCAGCCAAAGGACAGGGCAACAAGGTCGCTATGGCTACACCTTC.

This chain links TRBV10-3 with TRBJ2-3, with 9 bases that match TRBD1. V shed 3 bases, J shed 3 bases, and the junction held 4 bases outside the gene matches. The CDR3 has 15 amino acids. Germline V CDR1 and CDR2: ENHRY, SYGVKD. In DNA form, the CDR3 reads TGTGCCATCAGTGAAAGGACAGGGGAGACAGATACGCAGTATTTT. It codes for CAISERTGETDTQYF.

The table lists this clonotype with a count of one. The chain has TRBV6-5 and TRBJ2-3; a weak D match, TRBD1 (5 bases). Between the trimmed V and J ends, which lost 0 bases and 1 base, there was a span of 11 bases. This CDR3 contains 16 residues. Germline CDR1 MNHEY, CDR2 SVGAGI. Written as DNA, the CDR3 is TGTGCCAGCAGTTACTCGACAGTATTGGGCACAGATACGCAGTATTTT. Its protein product is CASSYSTVLGTDTQYF.

This clonotype has only a few counts. The genes are TRBV10-3 and TRBJ2-7, with TRBD2 identical over 12 bases. The CDR3 contains 13 residues. CDR1 and CDR2 from the germline V gene are ENHRY and SYGVKD. V dropped 11 bases and J dropped 1; count of bases not matched to a gene: 3. CDR3 DNA sequence: TGTGCCTCAGGACTAGCGGGATCCTACGAGCAGTACTTC. Translation: CASGLAGSYEQYF.

This clonotype has a count of ten or more. This chain connects TRBV5-5 to TRBJ2-2, with D uncertain. CDR1 and CDR2 from the germline V gene are SGHKS and YYEKEE (reference sequence). Trimming cost V 1 base and J 4 bases, with 5 bases left between them. The CDR3 extends over 13 amino acids. CDR3 DNA: TGTGCCAGCAGCTTGTCCAGCACCGGGGAGCTGTTTTTT. Amino acid sequence: CASSLSSTGELFF.

The V gene is TRBV11-2, the J gene TRBJ2-5; 9 bases map to TRBD1. Germline loops: CDR1 SGHAT, CDR2 FQNNGV. With V trimmed by 5 bases and J by 4 bases, 11 bases remained unmatched. This CDR3 spans 16 amino acids. This CDR3 reads CASSTPGTGRGETQYF. In DNA, the CDR3 is TGTGCCAGCAGCACACCAGGGACAGGGAGGGGAGAGACCCAGTACTTC.

This clonotype was picked up a small number of times. This chain connects TRBV29-1 to TRBJ1-3; D remains unclear. Trimming shortened V by 2 bases and J by 2 bases, and 7 bases separated the two germline ends. CDR1 is SQVTM, CDR2 ANQGSEA, per germline. There are 13 residues in the CDR3. The CDR3: CSVEPGAGNTIYF. The CDR3 DNA sequence: TGCAGCGTTGAACCCGGGGCTGGAAACACCATATATTTT.

The CDR3 is CASSDSPTGNQPQHF. The CDR3 DNA is TGTGCCAGCAGTGACTCGCCGACAGGGAATCAGCCCCAGCATTTT. This sequence joins TRBV6-4 and TRBJ1-5, with 7 bases matching TRBD1. This CDR3 contains 15 residues. J was trimmed by 4 bases and V by 0 bases; bases with no gene match: 3. CDR1 MRHNA and CDR2 SNTAGT come from the germline V gene.

This clonotype was seen at least ten times. The chain couples TRBV20-1 to TRBJ1-6, with D perhaps matching TRBD1 (6 bases). The CDR3 length is 14 residues. V lost 5 bases, J lost 8 bases, and 16 bases lay in between. Germline CDR1 reads DFQATT; CDR2 reads SNEGSKA (reference sequence). The DNA for the CDR3 is TGCAGTGCTCCCCGCGACAGGCAGGATTCACCCCTCCACTTT. It is translated as CSAPRDRQDSPLHF.